This T cell receptor beta chain was documented in a study of cytomegalovirus exposure and HLA in healthy donors (TCRdb year 2017). Some background on the complete study: An earlier analysis of 587 of the donors reported 276 Gb of sequence data and 117 million unique TCR beta sequences obtained from about 179 million T cells. A handful of DR-DQ haplotypes were handled as single units for association and clustering because linkage in the cohort was strong. The genetic ancestry cluster associated with self-reported Caucasian donors included roughly 84% of the 398 genotyped donors. Along with the roughly 670-subject first cohort, a separate validation cohort of over 90 different subjects was used. In the later analysis, no new phenotypic data were used to find candidate immune exposures; instead, reliance was placed on TCR beta sequences and their occurrence across donors. Typing coverage differed by locus: A, B, C, DRB1 and DQB1 were typed in roughly 620-630 donors, DQA1 in about 550, DPA1 in roughly 590, and DPB1 in approximately 450. A later analysis re-analyzed previously published TCR beta repertoires from hundreds of donors and added high-resolution HLA genotyping to study TCR occurrence patterns. The study was designed to test whether signatures of past pathogen exposure could be identified by cataloging public T cell receptors. A later genetic analysis used genome-wide SNP genotypes for about 65% of the roughly 670 donors, treating that subset as a discovery cohort. All discovery cohort repertoires had been generated on a single sequencing platform. High-throughput TCR immunosequencing, statistical association of individual TCRs with disease status, and machine learning were combined to predict cytomegalovirus infection status. Among roughly 370 genotyped donors of the cohort, an average of approximately 250,000 unique TCR beta nucleotide sequences were sequenced per donor, roughly a sixth of them non-productive. Donor age, sex, ethnicity and CMV serostatus were collected together with the repertoire data. HLA typing included class I and class II loci at four-digit resolution. About 300 gigabases of sequencing data and some 85 million unique TCR sequences were included in an early release covering around 600 HLA-typed donors. In an earlier analysis of more than 550 of the donors, high-throughput TCR beta sequencing was used to judge whether each TCR beta V gene segment behaved as functional or pseudogenic. The study used immunosequencing to profile the T cell repertoires of approximately 630 subjects and linked those repertoires to cytomegalovirus serostatus.

Broad study findings and their caveats: In vitro tests confirmed that a few of the cytomegalovirus-associated TCR beta chains recognize cytomegalovirus antigens. Immune exposure information for the cohort was limited to CMV serostatus. Because the 87-base-pair reads could not distinguish some IMGT-functional V segments, including TRBV6-2 and TRBV6-3, those segments were excluded. While some public TCRs were present in many individuals, most TCR sequences turned up only very rarely across donors. In an earlier analysis of several hundred of the donors, most TCR beta V segments were observed in productive rearrangements about 87% or about 30% of the time, broadly matching IMGT annotations. Presence/absence analyses assumed roughly uniform sequencing depth across donors, an assumption that may not hold. A later analysis reported that several top co-occurrence clusters appeared linked to parvovirus B19, influenza, CMV and Epstein-Barr virus. Strong co-occurrence of HLA alleles, especially DR and DQ, made assigning TCR associations to individual alleles difficult. Linkage disequilibrium might explain the correlated functional status among segregating V segments, but an unknown experimental factor could not be ruled out. This cohort had only TCR beta chains sequenced, and the lack of alpha or paired-chain data limited which features could be detected. Most CMV-associated TCR beta chains appeared to be HLA-restricted in a later analysis, and the HLA associations seemed to be driven largely by CMV exposure. A later genetic analysis associated a missense DCLRE1C variant with V-gene and J-gene trimming of TCR beta chains, and an independent cohort replicated the association. The classifier was reported to diagnose cytomegalovirus status with high specificity and sensitivity in both the original and validation cohorts. The authors suggested that the approach could potentially be extended to other disease states and immunological phenotypes. A later genetic analysis reported fewer N-insertions in productive TCRs among donors in an Asian-associated ancestry cluster than the roughly 700-donor mean. Compared with equally common non-associated chains, HLA-associated TCR beta chains in a later analysis were more clonally expanded and had lower generation probabilities. A cluster of highly shared sequence variants was judged likely to represent a technical artifact of the sequencing pipeline. Because HLA typing was unavailable for some donors at each locus, only the typed subset was used in association tests. The earlier analysis of a few hundred of the donors excluded over 15 rarely observed V segments, including chromosome 9 orphons, because counts were too low. A further reported finding was that TCR beta sequences accurately predicted the HLA-A and HLA-B alleles for most subjects in the first cohort. A later analysis found that TCR association rates varied across HLA loci, with DRB1 alleles showing the most associated TCRs and HLA-C alleles the fewest. The study listed 164 TCR beta chains as associated with cytomegalovirus. A later analysis associated 15,000 to 20,000 TCR beta sequences with specific HLA alleles at a false discovery rate of 0.05.

CDR1 SGHTA and CDR2 FQGTGA were looked up in the germline V gene. The CDR3 goes from the cysteine to the phenylalanine over 15 residues. Just CDR3 DNA is preserved here, 45 bases in frame from base 1. The junction shows trimming of 2 bases on V and 5 bases on J, and the gene matches do not reach 4 bases of it. A word on this clone: Its antigen is currently not known. Base qualities were left out, and no much larger clone turns up one base away.

Library creation used the immunoSEQ multiplex PCR assay. The multiplex PCR relied on a mix of 60 forward primers for TCR Vbeta segments and 13 reverse primers for TCR Jbeta segments. The CDR3 region of rearranged TCR beta genes was amplified from genomic DNA with a multiplex PCR assay. The amplified TCR beta libraries were sequenced on the Illumina HiSeq System as 87-base-pair reads. On the study's bioinformatics: A later analysis tallied around 87 million unique TCR beta chains across the 650 to 750 repertoires, and some 10 million of those chains were shared by two or more donors. Raw reads were error-corrected and collapsed into unique sequences by a nearest-neighbor algorithm in which closely related sequences were merged to remove PCR and sequencing errors. To assign V, D and J gene segments, CDR3 sequences were aligned to IMGT reference sequences. For a sequence to be retained, at least a six-nucleotide match to both a V gene segment and a J gene segment was required. A rearrangement was called productive if the CDR3 had no stop codons and remained in frame with V and J, and every other rearrangement was called non-productive. Following IMGT convention, CDR3 was defined as the stretch from the second conserved V-encoded cysteine to the conserved J-encoded phenylalanine. The earlier analysis of about 570 of the donors excluded any sequence lacking an unambiguous match to a single V gene segment. An earlier analysis of some 500 of the donors classified V segments as functional when productive rearrangements were above 56.7% and as segregating when the standard deviation between donors was above 5%. A statistical classification framework was built to diagnose cytomegalovirus status from the catalog of TCR beta chain sequences. V and J gene assignment, in a later analysis, came from comparing TCR nucleotide sequences with IMGT/GENE-DB human TR gene sequences. Using the TCRdist pipeline, a later analysis assigned CDR3 sequences along with most-parsimonious VDJ recombination scenarios. In a later analysis, every TCR beta chain was defined by the combination of its CDR3 amino acid sequence and its V-gene family, and reads without a unique V-gene family were dropped. As a way to deal with suspected cross-contamination and a sequencing artifact, a later analysis dropped hundreds of nucleotide sequences that were highly shared and had low generation probability. For each public chain, a later analysis derived a clonal expansion index from normalized ranks of inferred template counts within each repertoire. In a later analysis, generation probabilities were computed with a VDJ recombination model fitted to out-of-frame rearrangements, and the resulting probabilities were checked against IGoR. In a later analysis, TCR-TCR, TCR-HLA and TCR-CMV co-occurrence was scored with hypergeometric tests, and a repertoire-size bias correction was applied to TCR pairs. False discovery rates were estimated in a later analysis by permuting HLA or CMV assignments 20 times. A later analysis grouped co-occurring TCRs with DBSCAN, adding TCRdist sequence similarity when clustering within HLA-allele-positive subsets. Repertoires with fewer than 30,000 or more than 120,000 public chains, plus five repertoires with anomalous nucleotide sharing, were excluded from co-occurrence clustering. Not all clones reach the TCRdb copy of this immuneACCESS table, which keeps in-frame sequences only. Checked studies attribute under half of the gap to unresolved V genes and leave the rest unexplained. V, J and clone size derive from that table, while D and trimming were established from the DNA sequence. The sample data list 250,000 to 350,000 clones, and about 87% of these were observed just once. The ten largest clones take up less than 2.5% of the sample.

The cohort consisted of 600 to 700 healthy bone marrow donors. Cohort members were all nominally healthy when sampled, although unrecorded immune exposures were likely present. The donor tested CMV seronegative, placing the donor among the 352 seronegative members of the cohort. A peripheral blood sample was collected from each donor, and TCR beta sequencing was performed on peripheral blood mononuclear cells. The Qiagen DNeasy Blood Extraction Kit was used to extract genomic DNA from the blood cell samples. The sequence was collected from a woman aged 18-30 years in good health and CMV-seronegative. Sequenced input: PBMCs. Recombination linked TRBV7-3 to TRBJ2-1, with TRBD2 identical over 9 junction bases. CDR3 sequence: CASSLDSGGHNEQFF. The sequenced DNA is TGTGCCAGCAGCTTAGATAGCGGGGGTCACAATGAGCAGTTCTTC.